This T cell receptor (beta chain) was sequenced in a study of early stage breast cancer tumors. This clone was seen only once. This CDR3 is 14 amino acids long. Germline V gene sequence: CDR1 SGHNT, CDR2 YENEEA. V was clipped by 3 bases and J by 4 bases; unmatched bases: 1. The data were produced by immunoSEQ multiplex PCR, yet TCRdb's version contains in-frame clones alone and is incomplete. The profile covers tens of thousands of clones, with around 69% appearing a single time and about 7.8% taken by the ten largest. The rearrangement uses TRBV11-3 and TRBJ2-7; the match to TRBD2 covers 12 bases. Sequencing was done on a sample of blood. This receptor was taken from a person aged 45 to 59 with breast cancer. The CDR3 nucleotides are TGTGCCAGCAGCTTGACTAGCGGGAGTTACGAGCAGTACTTC. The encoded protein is CASSLTSGSYEQYF.